This entry describes one TCR beta chain. No antigen is known for it. Amplification of the TCR beta CDR3 regions used RNA transcripts (as template). Second-round multiplex PCR came after first-round RT-PCR with HTBI primers. TCRdb analysed the multiplex PCR reads with MiXCR anew, one entry per CDR3 protein. The data contain approximately 700,000 distinct CDR3 sequences, 35% to 50% of them singletons. Germline CDR1 reads MNHNY; CDR2 reads SVGAGI (reference sequence). With 5 bases clipped from V and 0 bases from J, the junction kept 9 bases outside the gene matches. CDR3 length: 16 amino acids. This entry comes from a study of Graves' ophthalmopathy and Graves' hyperthyroidism. Study observations and caveats: Sensitivity reached roughly 71% and specificity around 76% when the model predicted ophthalmopathy progression. The authors also found most expanded thyroid clonotypes above 0.001 frequency in blood.

Uncontrolled infections, pregnancy, lactation or other autoimmune diseases led to patient exclusion. The rearrangement joins TRBV6-6 to TRBJ2-7; TRBD1 matches 8 bases. Sample: peripheral blood. The sequence derives from an adult man with Graves' ophthalmopathy. CDR3 region: CASSLRQGPSSYEQYF. In nucleotides, the CDR3 is TGTGCCAGCAGTCTAAGACAGGGGCCGAGCTCCTACGAGCAGTACTTC.